This T cell receptor (beta chain) is from a study of cytomegalovirus exposure and HLA in healthy donors (dated by TCRdb to 2015 to 2018). For the study in its entirety: According to a later analysis, the approximately 120 validation repertoires were produced on the same platform as the 700 or so repertoires of the first cohort. The study was designed to test whether signatures of past pathogen exposure could be identified by cataloging public T cell receptors. A separate validation cohort of roughly 130 different subjects was used in addition to the roughly 700-subject first cohort. High-throughput TCR immunosequencing, statistical association of individual TCRs with disease status, and machine learning were combined to predict cytomegalovirus infection status. What the research found in general, with its limitations: The validation cohort had no HLA typing available for a later analysis, so co-occurrence within that cohort was assessed over all 130 or so repertoires. A later analysis found that TCRs clustered in the first cohort also tended to co-occur in the 120 or so validation repertoires, with 90% to 95% of cluster scores above 0. In both the original and validation cohorts, the classifier was reported to diagnose cytomegalovirus status with high specificity and sensitivity. In vitro tests confirmed that a few of the cytomegalovirus-associated TCR beta chains recognize cytomegalovirus antigens. A total of fewer than 200 TCR beta chains were listed by the study as associated with cytomegalovirus. Most TCR sequences were seen in very few donors, while some public TCRs were found in many individuals. The authors suggested that the approach could potentially be extended to other disease states and immunological phenotypes.

To note about this clone: Its antigen is currently not known. Base qualities are not recorded, but no much larger clone differs from it by a single base.

The method behind the library was the immunoSEQ multiplex PCR assay. The authors' analysis ran thus. A statistical classification framework was developed to diagnose cytomegalovirus status using the catalog of TCR beta chain sequences. TCRdb mirrors the immuneACCESS table, restricted to in-frame sequences. Some clones are absent from its copies; in checked studies, under half trace to an unresolved V gene, and the reason for the others is unknown. The DNA gave D and trimming, while V, J and clone size come from that table. This sample holds 90,000 to 120,000 clones; approximately 96% were observed only once. The ten largest clones represent roughly 0.66% of the sample. CDR1 and CDR2 are read off the germline V gene as SGDLS and YYNGEE. CDR3 length: 16 amino acids, cysteine to phenylalanine. This entry keeps only the CDR3 DNA: 48 bases, framed from base 1. The V end gives up 0 bases and the J end 1 base, leaving 7 bases in the junction not matched to a gene.

Separate from the roughly 660-subject first cohort, the validation cohort of roughly 110 subjects was the group to which the donors belonged. The TCR was taken from a woman younger than 35 in good health and CMV-seronegative. The V gene is TRBV9 and the J gene is TRBJ2-7, and 7 bases in between align with TRBD2. The specimen sequenced was PBMCs. At the DNA level, the sequence is TGTGCCAGCAGCGTAGACGGGTCGGGGGGATCCTACGAGCAGTACTTC. The resulting protein is CASSVDGSGGSYEQYF.